Shown below are 32 T cell receptor beta chains from a single sample sequenced in a study of T-cell memory formation after mild COVID-19. One entry per CDR3 protein, called by TCRdb with MiXCR from the 5' RACE reads. The sample records 200,000 to 250,000 distinct CDR3 sequences, around 9.1% being singletons. The sequenced sample consisted of PBMCs or a T cell subset sorted from them (not recorded which). The receptors originated from a man between 18 and 35 years old who had mild COVID-19 (a few samples of this study predate the infection). Cell type and time point are not known.

This clonotype was observed at least ten times. V gene TRBV5-1 combines with J gene TRBJ2-7; 7 nucleotides match TRBD1. The length of the CDR3 is 13 residues. The V segment lost 4 bases and the J segment 2 bases; nucleotides outside the gene matches: 3. Germline loops: CDR1 SGHRS, CDR2 YFSETQ. In DNA form, the CDR3 reads TGCGCCAGCAGCCCTGACAGGGCCTACGAGCAGTACTTC. It encodes CASSPDRAYEQYF.

In this sample, this clonotype turned up a few times. The CDR3 sequence is CSVDGWNTEAFF. Written as DNA, the CDR3 is TGCAGCGTTGACGGGTGGAACACTGAAGCTTTCTTT. V is TRBV29-1 and J is TRBJ1-1; D not certain. The length of the CDR3 is 12 residues. The V end was cut by 3 bases, the J end by 1 base, with 6 bases between. From germline, CDR1 is SQVTM and CDR2 ANQGSEA.

This clonotype was counted a few times. CDR3 in amino acids: CASSRTGGSLNYGLFF. CDR3 sequence (DNA): TGTGCCAGCAGCCGGACAGGGGGCTCATTAAACTACGGACTGTTTTTT. This sequence joins TRBV3-1 and TRBJ1-4; the match to TRBD1 covers 11 bases. The CDR3 sequence is 16 residues long. Germline V CDR1 and CDR2: LGHDT, YNNKEL (reference sequence). V shed 4 bases and J 13 bases; nucleotides not matched to a gene: 14.

This clonotype showed up just a few times. One end of the junction does not line up with germline, which may come from a read error. This rearrangement joins TRBV6-2 or TRBV6-3 to TRBJ1-2; D gene uncertain. CDR3 size: 15 residues. Per germline, CDR1 MNHEY and CDR2 SVGEGT. The CDR3 sequence is CASNLDPTSAASCSF. In DNA form, the CDR3 reads TGTGCCAGCAATTTGGACCCTACTTCTGCGGCGTCTTGCTCCTTC.

The rearrangement links TRBV28 to TRBJ2-7; D is undetermined. This CDR3 spans 13 amino acids. Germline V CDR1 and CDR2: MDHEN, SYDVKM. Trimming left V 3 bases short and J 5 bases short, with 11 bases between. CDR3 sequence (DNA): TGTGCCAGCAGTTTGGCAAGGGCGGACGAGCAGTACGTC. Encoded protein: CASSLARADEQYV.

This sequence joins TRBV7-9 and TRBJ2-1; D gene unclear. This CDR3 has 14 residues. Trimming removed 0 bases at V and 8 bases at J, with 11 bases between. The germline gives CDR1 SEHNR, CDR2 FQNEAQ (reference sequence). CDR3 in amino acids: CASSLAHQVDEQFF. Here the CDR3 DNA reads TGTGCCAGCAGCTTAGCGCATCAGGTCGATGAGCAGTTCTTC.

This clonotype was picked up a small number of times. The DNA of the CDR3 is TGTGCCAGCACTGCAGCAGGGATTAACACTGAAGCTTTCTTT. It specifies CASTAAGINTEAFF. The chain is built from TRBV7-2 and TRBJ1-1; D may be TRBD1 (5 bases). CDR1 and CDR2 from the germline V gene are SGHTA and FQGNSA. The V end lost 7 bases, the J end lost 2 bases, and 14 bases lay between the germline ends. The CDR3 covers 14 residues.

This clonotype was counted only a few times. The chain has TRBV7-2 and TRBJ2-2; D call uncertain. V dropped 3 bases and J dropped 7 bases, with 6 bases sitting between them. From germline, CDR1 is SGHTA and CDR2 FQGNSA. This CDR3 has 12 residues. CDR3 sequence: CASSFSFGELFF. The CDR3 nucleotides read TGTGCCAGCAGCTTCAGTTTCGGGGAGCTGTTTTTT.

The table lists this clonotype with a few counts. The rearrangement links TRBV10-3 to TRBJ1-4, with 12 positions matching TRBD1. With V trimmed by 6 bases and J by 9 bases, 8 bases remained unmatched. Per the germline V gene, CDR1 is ENHRY and CDR2 is SYGVKD. The CDR3 runs 15 residues. CDR3 in amino acids: CAIRPTGTGGQKLFF. The CDR3 bases are TGTGCCATCAGACCAACCGGGACAGGGGGCCAAAAACTGTTTTTT.

This clonotype occurred a few times. The CDR3 DNA is TGTGCCAGCTGCCATCTAGCGGGGGTGGCGGAAGATACGCAGTATTTT. This codes for CASCHLAGVAEDTQYF. The gene calls are TRBV2 and TRBJ2-3; the match to TRBD2 covers 10 bases. V was pared by 8 bases and J by 5 bases, with 13 bases of the junction left unmatched. The CDR3 has 16 residues. Germline loops: CDR1 SNHLY, CDR2 FYNNEI.

This clonotype was seen at least ten times. The chain has TRBV2 and TRBJ2-3; TRBD2 is a possible D gene (5 bases). CDR1 is SNHLY, CDR2 FYNNEI, per germline. Trimming took 8 bases from V and 1 from J, leaving 10 bases between them. This CDR3 contains 13 residues. The CDR3 region has the DNA TGTGCCAGCTCATATAGCGGCACAGATACGCAGTATTTT. Encoded protein: CASSYSGTDTQYF. Based on the CDR3 plus reference TRBV2 and TRBJ2-3, the full variable domain is EPEVTQTPSHQVTQMGQEVILRCVPISNHLYFYWYRQILGQKVEFLVSFYNNEISEKSEIFDDQFSVERPDGSNFTLKIRSTKLEDSAMYFCASSYSGTDTQYFGPGTRLTVL.

The chain uses TRBV7-8 and TRBJ2-2; 10 nucleotides align to TRBD1. There are 15 residues in the CDR3. V lost 5 bases to trimming and J lost 6 bases; unmatched junction nucleotides: 6. CDR1 and CDR2 from the germline V gene are SGHVS and FQNEAQ. Here the CDR3 DNA reads TGTGCCAGCAGCCTACGGACAGGGGGGTCCGGGGAGCTGTTTTTT. Translating gives CASSLRTGGSGELFF.

This clonotype was counted many times. The genes are TRBV5-1 and TRBJ1-2, with D possibly being TRBD1 (6 bases). The CDR3 contains 15 residues. V gave up 1 base and J gave up 4 bases, with 14 bases separating them. Per germline, CDR1 SGHRS and CDR2 YFSETQ. The CDR3 region is CASSLYGGSSYGYTF. CDR3 nucleotides: TGCGCCAGCAGCTTGTACGGGGGCTCTAGCTATGGCTACACCTTC.

The sample holds a few counts of this clonotype. V gene TRBV24-1 combines with J gene TRBJ2-3; possibly TRBD2 for D (6 bases). There are 13 residues in the CDR3. V gave up 12 bases and J gave up 6 bases, with 18 bases separating them. Germline assignment: CDR1 KGHDR and CDR2 SFDVKD. The CDR3 DNA is TGTGCCCCTAGTGGATGGAGGGCGGATACGCAGTATTTT. Its protein is CAPSGWRADTQYF.

The chain couples TRBV12-3 or TRBV12-4 to TRBJ1-5; 9 nucleotides agree with TRBD1. This CDR3 spans 15 amino acids. Losses at the gene ends were 5 bases for V and 2 bases for J; bases not matched to a gene: 4. The CDR3 here is CASSGTGSGNQPQHF. CDR3 nucleotide sequence: TGTGCCAGCAGTGGGACAGGGAGTGGCAATCAGCCCCAGCATTTT.

This clonotype was picked up a small number of times. V is TRBV6-2 or TRBV6-3 and J is TRBJ2-1; D gene unclear. V was clipped by 5 bases and J by 6 bases, with 8 bases between them. CDR1 and CDR2 from the germline V gene are MNHEY and SVGEGT. CDR3 length: 12 residues. In nucleotides, the CDR3 is TGTGCCAGCAGTCGCAGGATCAATGAGCAGTTCTTC. The encoded protein is CASSRRINEQFF.

In this sample, this clonotype turned up once. The V gene is TRBV20-1, the J gene TRBJ1-2, with 7 bases that match TRBD1. J gave up 6 bases and V 6 bases, and 19 bases lay outside the gene matches. In germline, CDR1 is DFQATT, CDR2 SNEGSKA (reference sequence). The CDR3 is 16 residues long. In nucleotides, the CDR3 is TGCAGTGCCCACACTGCGACAGGGCCTCGGGGCGATGGCTACACCTTC. Residues: CSAHTATGPRGDGYTF.

The rearrangement links TRBV24-1 to TRBJ1-5; possibly TRBD1 for D (6 bases). The CDR3 runs to 16 residues. Germline CDR1 reads KGHDR; CDR2 reads SFDVKD. The V end lost 2 bases, the J end lost 5 bases, and 15 bases lay between the germline ends. The CDR3 region has the DNA TGTGCCACCAGTGATTCTGGAGGGGGATGGCATCAGCCCCAGCATTTT. Residues: CATSDSGGGWHQPQHF.

This clonotype was found many times. J is TRBJ1-1 and V is TRBV7-2, with D perhaps TRBD1 (6 bases). Germline V gene lookup returns CDR1 SGHTA and CDR2 FQGNSA. Trimming removed 6 bases from V and 10 bases from J, with 18 bases in between. The CDR3 has 13 amino acids. CDR3 residues: CASRRGQLSGAFF. The CDR3 nucleotides are TGTGCCAGCAGGCGAGGACAGCTTAGTGGAGCTTTCTTT.

This clonotype was observed a few times. The chain is built from TRBV4-1 and TRBJ1-1; D ambiguous. The germline V and J ends were trimmed by 4 bases and 4 bases, with 10 bases remaining between them. Germline CDR1 and CDR2: MGHRA and YSYEKL. The CDR3 loop spans 13 amino acids. The CDR3 here is CASSRKTSTEAFF. The CDR3 DNA sequence: TGCGCCAGCAGCCGGAAGACCAGCACTGAAGCTTTCTTT.

The table lists this clonotype with a few counts. This rearrangement joins TRBV6-5 to TRBJ2-3; D call uncertain. The V gene's germline CDR1 is MNHEY and CDR2 SVGAGI. V shed 1 base and J shed 6 bases, with 8 bases lying between them. The CDR3 loop spans 13 amino acids. The CDR3 DNA follows: TGTGCCAGCAGTTACTTCCCCCTGGATACGCAGTATTTT. It translates to CASSYFPLDTQYF.

This clonotype was seen at least ten times. A junction boundary mismatches the germline segment, possibly from a read error. CDR3 sequence reads: CSVEEQGSTEAFF. CDR3 nucleotide sequence: TGCAGCGTCGAAGAACAGGGGAGCACTGAAGCTTTCTTT. The J gene is TRBJ1-1, the V gene TRBV29-1, with 7 bases aligning to TRBD1. In germline, CDR1 is SQVTM, CDR2 ANQGSEA. This CDR3 is built from 13 residues.

The J gene is TRBJ2-7, the V gene TRBV5-6, with D possibly TRBD2 on 5 matching bases. The germline gives CDR1 SGHDT, CDR2 YYEEEE. V was cut by 4 bases and J by 2 bases, with 16 bases left in between. CDR3 length: 15 amino acids. The CDR3 nucleotides are TGTGCCAGCAGCATCGTGCGGGCCGCGGCCTACGAGCAGTACTTC. Protein: CASSIVRAAAYEQYF.

The chain couples TRBV4-1 to TRBJ1-4; D gene unclear. Germline lookup yields CDR1 MGHRA and CDR2 YSYEKL. V lost 1 base, J lost 10 bases, and 13 bases lay in between. CDR3 size: 14 residues. The CDR3 region has the DNA TGCGCCAGCAGCCAAGGGATTTCTCCGGGAAAACTGTTTTTT. This translates into CASSQGISPGKLFF.

This clonotype showed up just a few times. The rearrangement joins TRBV12-3 or TRBV12-4 to TRBJ2-3; TRBD2 is a possible D gene (6 bases). V lost 6 bases to trimming and J lost 2 bases, with 15 bases between them. The CDR3 covers 15 residues. This chain's CDR3 is CASSLTRRHTDTQYF. The CDR3 DNA reads as TGTGCCAGCAGCTTGACTAGAAGACACACAGATACGCAGTATTTT.

This clonotype showed up many times. The V and J genes are TRBV20-1 and TRBJ2-1; 7 nucleotides agree with TRBD2. V lost 4 bases and J lost 2; bases outside the gene matches: 5. Germline CDR1 and CDR2: DFQATT and SNEGSKA (reference sequence). This CDR3 has 14 amino acids. The CDR3 DNA is TGCAGTGCTATCCGCGGGGGTACCTACAATGAGCAGTTCTTC. It translates to CSAIRGGTYNEQFF.

This clonotype was picked up a small number of times. V is TRBV30 and J is TRBJ2-3; no clear D. This CDR3 contains 12 residues. The V and J ends lost 0 bases and 7 bases respectively, with 8 bases between them. Germline values: CDR1 GTSNPN, CDR2 SVGIG (reference sequence). CDR3 amino acids: CAWSVLRNTQYF. The DNA for the CDR3 is TGTGCCTGGAGTGTCCTCCGGAATACGCAGTATTTT.

This clonotype was observed at least ten times. The DNA of the CDR3 is TGCGCCAGCAGCTTGGCAGGGTATAGCAATCAGCCCCAGCATTTT. This encodes CASSLAGYSNQPQHF. This rearrangement joins TRBV5-1 to TRBJ1-5; TRBD1 might be the D (5 bases). V lost 0 bases, J lost 0 bases, and 7 bases lay in between. There are 15 residues in the CDR3. The germline V gene has CDR1 SGHRS and CDR2 YFSETQ.

This clonotype was seen more than once but under ten times. The chain links TRBV20-1 to TRBJ1-1; no clear D gene. V dropped 0 bases and J dropped 4 bases, with 9 bases sitting between them. The germline V gene encodes CDR1 DFQATT and CDR2 SNEGSKA (reference sequence). The CDR3 is made up of 13 amino acids. CDR3 loop: CSARDQGGTEAFF. The CDR3 coding sequence is TGCAGTGCTAGAGATCAAGGAGGCACTGAAGCTTTCTTT.

This clonotype was seen more than once but under ten times. The rearrangement joins TRBV5-1 to TRBJ1-1, with unresolved D. V lost 5 bases to trimming and J lost 0 bases, with 8 bases between them. CDR3 length: 13 amino acids. Germline V gene sequence: CDR1 SGHRS, CDR2 YFSETQ. The CDR3 DNA follows: TGCGCCAGCAGGGATCTCATGAACACTGAAGCTTTCTTT. Translation gives CASRDLMNTEAFF. The full variable domain, with the rest looked up from reference TRBV5-1 and TRBJ1-1, is KAGVTQTPRYLIKTRGQQVTLSCSPISGHRSVSWYQQTPGQGLQFLFEYFSETQRNKGNFPGRFSGRQFSNSRSEMNVSTLELGDSALYLCASRDLMNTEAFFGQGTRLTVV.

DNA of the CDR3: TGTGCCAGCTCACCTCCAGGATATTATGGCTACACCTTC. Its translation is CASSPPGYYGYTF. The chain links TRBV18 to TRBJ1-2; no clear D. This CDR3 comprises 13 residues. With 3 bases removed from V and 5 bases from J, the gap between germline ends came to 10 bases. Germline-derived CDR1 and CDR2 are KGHSH and LQKENI.

J is TRBJ2-3 and V is TRBV20-1; tentatively, D is TRBD2 (5 bases). Germline values: CDR1 DFQATT, CDR2 SNEGSKA (reference sequence). Trimming stripped 6 bases from V and 1 base from J, with 14 bases between. This CDR3 region has 14 residues. CDR3 sequence reads: CSATVAGGTDTQYF. The CDR3 region has the DNA TGCAGTGCAACAGTGGCGGGCGGCACAGATACGCAGTATTTT.